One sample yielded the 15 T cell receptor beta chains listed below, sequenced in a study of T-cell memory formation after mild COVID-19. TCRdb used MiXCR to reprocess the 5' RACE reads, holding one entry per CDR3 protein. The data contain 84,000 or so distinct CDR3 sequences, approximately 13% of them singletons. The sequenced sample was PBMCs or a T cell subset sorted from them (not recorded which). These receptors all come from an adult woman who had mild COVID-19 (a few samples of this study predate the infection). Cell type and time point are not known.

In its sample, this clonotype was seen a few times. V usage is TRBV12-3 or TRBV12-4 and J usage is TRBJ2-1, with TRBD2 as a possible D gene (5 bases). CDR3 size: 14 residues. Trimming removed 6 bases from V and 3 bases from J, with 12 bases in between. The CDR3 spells CASRRPGSYNEQFF. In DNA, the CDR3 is TGTGCCAGCAGGCGACCGGGAAGCTACAATGAGCAGTTCTTC.

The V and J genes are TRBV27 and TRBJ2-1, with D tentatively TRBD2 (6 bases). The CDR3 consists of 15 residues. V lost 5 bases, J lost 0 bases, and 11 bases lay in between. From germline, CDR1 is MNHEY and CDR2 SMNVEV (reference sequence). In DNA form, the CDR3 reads TGTGCCAGCAGTCAGATAGCGGCCTCCTACAATGAGCAGTTCTTC. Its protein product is CASSQIAASYNEQFF.

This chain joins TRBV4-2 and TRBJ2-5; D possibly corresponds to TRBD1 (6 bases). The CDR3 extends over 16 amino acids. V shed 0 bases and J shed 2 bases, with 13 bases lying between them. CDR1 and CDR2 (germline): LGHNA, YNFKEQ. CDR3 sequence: CASSQDRGSAQETQYF. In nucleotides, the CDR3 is TGTGCCAGCAGCCAAGATAGGGGGTCAGCACAAGAGACCCAGTACTTC.

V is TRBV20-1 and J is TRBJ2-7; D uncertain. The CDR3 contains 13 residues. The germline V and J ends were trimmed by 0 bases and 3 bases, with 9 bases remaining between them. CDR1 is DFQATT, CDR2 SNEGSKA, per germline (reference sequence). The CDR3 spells CSARDQENYEQYF. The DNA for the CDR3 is TGCAGTGCTAGAGACCAGGAAAACTACGAGCAGTACTTC.

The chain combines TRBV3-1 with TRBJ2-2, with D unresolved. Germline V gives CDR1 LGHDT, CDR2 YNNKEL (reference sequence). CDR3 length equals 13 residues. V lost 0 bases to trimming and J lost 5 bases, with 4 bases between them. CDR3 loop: CASSQEWTGELFF. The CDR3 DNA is TGTGCCAGCAGCCAAGAATGGACCGGGGAGCTGTTTTTT.

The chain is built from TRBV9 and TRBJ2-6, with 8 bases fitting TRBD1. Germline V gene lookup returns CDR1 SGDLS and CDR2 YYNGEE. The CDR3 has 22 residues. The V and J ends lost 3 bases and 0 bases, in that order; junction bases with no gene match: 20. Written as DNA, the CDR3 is TGTGCCAGCAGCGCACCGACAGGGGCCCCAACAAATATAAACTCTGGGGCCAACGTCCTGACTTTC. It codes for CASSAPTGAPTNINSGANVLTF.

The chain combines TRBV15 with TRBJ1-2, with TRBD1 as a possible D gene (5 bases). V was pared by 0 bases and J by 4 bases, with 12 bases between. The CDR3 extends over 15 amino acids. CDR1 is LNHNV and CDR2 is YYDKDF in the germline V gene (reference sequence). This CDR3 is CATSRDRGTLYGYTF. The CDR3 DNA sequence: TGTGCCACCAGCAGAGATCGTGGGACTCTCTATGGCTACACCTTC.

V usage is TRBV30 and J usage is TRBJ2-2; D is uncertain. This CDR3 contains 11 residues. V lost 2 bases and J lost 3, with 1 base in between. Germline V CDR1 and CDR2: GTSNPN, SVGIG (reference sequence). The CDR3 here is CAWSHTGELFF. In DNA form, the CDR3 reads TGTGCCTGGAGTCACACCGGGGAGCTGTTTTTT.

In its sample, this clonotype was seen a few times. The CDR3, as DNA: TGTGCCAGTAGTTTTACGAGGAACACTGAAGCTTTCTTT. It specifies CASSFTRNTEAFF. The chain uses TRBV19 and TRBJ1-1; no definite D call. This CDR3 has 13 residues. Trimming took 5 bases from V and 1 from J, leaving 8 bases between them. CDR1 LNHDA and CDR2 SQIVND come from the germline V gene (reference sequence).

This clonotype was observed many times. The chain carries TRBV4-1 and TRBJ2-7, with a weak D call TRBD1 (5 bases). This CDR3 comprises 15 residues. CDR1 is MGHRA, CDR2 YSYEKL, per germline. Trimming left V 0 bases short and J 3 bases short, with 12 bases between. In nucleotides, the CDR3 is TGCGCCAGCAGCCAAGATATAAGGGGCCTCTACGAGCAGTACTTC. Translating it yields CASSQDIRGLYEQYF.

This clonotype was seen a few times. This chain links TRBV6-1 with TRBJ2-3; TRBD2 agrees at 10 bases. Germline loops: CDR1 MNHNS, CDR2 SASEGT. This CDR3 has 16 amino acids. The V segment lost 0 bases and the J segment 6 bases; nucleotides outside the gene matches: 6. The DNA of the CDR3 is TGTGCCAGCAGTGAAGCCGAAGCGGGGGGGCCTGATACGCAGTATTTT. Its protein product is CASSEAEAGGPDTQYF.

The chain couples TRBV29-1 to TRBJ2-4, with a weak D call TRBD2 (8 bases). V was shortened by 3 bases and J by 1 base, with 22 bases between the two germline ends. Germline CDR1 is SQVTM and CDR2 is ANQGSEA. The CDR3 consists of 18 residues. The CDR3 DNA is TGCAGCGTTGACGGGGGACTAGGGGGCAGAATGGCCAAAAACATTCAGTACTTC. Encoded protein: CSVDGGLGGRMAKNIQYF.

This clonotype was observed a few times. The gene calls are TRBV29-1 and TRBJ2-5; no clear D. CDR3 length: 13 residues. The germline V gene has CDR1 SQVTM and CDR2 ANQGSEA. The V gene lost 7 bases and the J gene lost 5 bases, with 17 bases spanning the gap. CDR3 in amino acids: CSGISAGSETQYF. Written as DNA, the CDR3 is TGCAGCGGGATTTCCGCCGGGTCGGAGACCCAGTACTTC.

This CDR3 reads CASSPPPAGGLAEAFF. The CDR3 DNA is TGTGCCAGCAGCCCACCACCCGCGGGAGGGCTCGCTGAAGCTTTCTTT. The rearrangement uses TRBV11-2 and TRBJ1-1; D remains unclear. Per germline, CDR1 SGHAT and CDR2 FQNNGV. Trimming took off 5 bases at V and 6 bases at J, with 22 bases between the two ends. The CDR3 spans 16 residues.

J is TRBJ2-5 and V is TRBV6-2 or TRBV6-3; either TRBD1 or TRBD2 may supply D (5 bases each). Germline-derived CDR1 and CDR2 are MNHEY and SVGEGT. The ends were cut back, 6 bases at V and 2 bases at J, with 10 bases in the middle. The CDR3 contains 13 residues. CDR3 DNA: TGTGCCAGCAGGGGACGTTTGCAAGAGACCCAGTACTTC. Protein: CASRGRLQETQYF.